This T cell receptor (beta chain) was sequenced in a study of blood T cell repertoires in COVID-19. The overall study: Acute-phase and convalescent COVID-19 samples originated in the United States, Italy and Spain.

Here immunoSEQ multiplex PCR was the method, and the copy in TCRdb shows in-frame clones only, minus some. Among about 280,000 clones, around 86% were seen once, and the ten largest hold 13%. CDR3 size: 14 residues. CDR1 and CDR2 (germline): SGHRS, YFSETQ. The V gene lost 4 bases and the J gene lost 2 bases, with 13 bases spanning the gap. The chain recombines TRBV5-1 with TRBJ2-7, with D perhaps TRBD1 (6 bases). The TCR sequence derives from a human donor in a cohort sampled during active COVID-19. The sequenced sample was peripheral blood. The CDR3 protein is CASSQLQGPYEQYF. In DNA form, the CDR3 reads TGCGCCAGCAGCCAGTTACAGGGTCCCTACGAGCAGTACTTC.